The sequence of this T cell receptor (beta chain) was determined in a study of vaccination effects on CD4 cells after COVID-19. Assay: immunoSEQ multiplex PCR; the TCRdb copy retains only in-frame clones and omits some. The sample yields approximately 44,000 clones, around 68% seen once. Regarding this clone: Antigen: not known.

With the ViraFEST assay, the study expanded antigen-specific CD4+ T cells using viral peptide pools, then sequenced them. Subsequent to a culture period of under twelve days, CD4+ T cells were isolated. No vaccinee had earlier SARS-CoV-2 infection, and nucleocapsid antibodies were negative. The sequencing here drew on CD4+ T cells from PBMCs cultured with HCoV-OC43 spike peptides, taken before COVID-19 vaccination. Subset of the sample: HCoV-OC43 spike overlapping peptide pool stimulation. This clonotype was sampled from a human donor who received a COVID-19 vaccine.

CDR3 sequence reads: CASSQDIQGMGEQFF. CDR3 DNA: TGTGCCAGCAGCCAAGACATACAGGGGATGGGTGAGCAGTTCTTC. The rearrangement uses TRBV3-1 (or the pseudogene TRBV3-2) and TRBJ2-1; TRBD1 matches at 7 bases. This CDR3 region has 15 residues. Germline-derived CDR1 and CDR2 are LGHDT and YNNKEL (reference sequence). The V gene end was trimmed by 0 bases and the J gene end by 9 bases; junction bases not matched to a gene: 8.